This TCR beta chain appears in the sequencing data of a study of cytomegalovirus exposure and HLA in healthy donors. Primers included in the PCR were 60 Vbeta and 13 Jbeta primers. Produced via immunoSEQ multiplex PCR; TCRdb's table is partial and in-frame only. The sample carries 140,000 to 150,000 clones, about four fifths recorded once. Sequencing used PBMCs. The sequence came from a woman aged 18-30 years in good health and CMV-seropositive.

The chain's CDR3 is CASSNTEFDYGYTF. CDR3 sequence (DNA): TGTGCCAGCTCAAATACAGAGTTTGACTATGGCTACACCTTC. This sequence joins TRBV18 and TRBJ1-2; no definite D call. The CDR3 loop spans 14 amino acids. Trimming left V 5 bases short and J 3 bases short, with 13 bases between. Germline CDR1 is KGHSH and CDR2 is LQKENI.